This entry is about one T cell receptor beta chain. Its antigen is unidentified. Germline is not matched at one junction end, which may reflect a read error. These data come from a study of post-analysis software for immune sequencing data. The CDR3 consists of 14 residues. Study-wide results and limits: A handful of TRBV segments were significantly more frequent in patients than in controls. TRBV5-6, TRBV5-1 and TRBV20-1 were among these segments.

Sequencing libraries made from TCR beta cDNA carried unique molecular identifiers. TCRdb reprocessed the PCR reads with MiXCR, giving one entry per CDR3 protein. The table lists some 890,000 distinct CDR3 sequences, about 50% of them singletons. V is TRBV12-3 or TRBV12-4 and J is TRBJ2-7, with a tentative D call TRBD1 (6 bases). Sample: blood. The sequence was collected from a girl under 18 with multiple sclerosis. For the CDR3, the DNA is TGTGCCAGCACTTTAACAGGGATCGCCTACGAGCAGTACTTC. Its protein is CASTLTGIAYEQYF.